The 5 T cell receptor beta chains below were found in one sample sequenced in a study of cytomegalovirus exposure and HLA in healthy donors. Primers included in the PCR were 60 Vbeta and 13 Jbeta primers. Clones were sequenced by immunoSEQ multiplex PCR, and TCRdb holds only the in-frame ones, with some missing. The table includes about 170,000 clones, about 82% detected once. The sequenced material came from PBMCs. The receptor set was obtained from a woman under 30 in good health and CMV-seronegative.

CDR3 DNA sequence: TGTGCCAGCAGCTTAGGAACAGGGGGCGATGAGCAGTTCTTC. This translates into CASSLGTGGDEQFF. The V call is TRBV7-3, the J call TRBJ2-1; 9 nucleotides match TRBD1. There are 14 residues in the CDR3. J gave up 8 bases and V 2 bases, and 4 bases lay outside the gene matches. Germline loops: CDR1 SGHTA, CDR2 FQGTGA.

This clone occurred a few times. The identical CDR3 is also encoded by other nucleotide sequences in the sample. V is TRBV5-1 and J is TRBJ2-7; a weak D match, TRBD1 (6 bases). V lost 2 bases, J lost 3 bases, and 18 bases lay in between. CDR3 size: 16 residues. Germline V lookup: CDR1 SGHRS, CDR2 YFSETQ. CDR3 in amino acids: CASSFSVQGTGYEQYF. The CDR3 coding sequence is TGCGCCAGCAGCTTTTCCGTACAGGGTACGGGCTACGAGCAGTACTTC.

V and J are TRBV4-3 and TRBJ1-2, with 7 bases fitting TRBD1. This CDR3 contains 15 residues. The trim removed 5 bases at V and 3 bases at J, leaving 9 bases unmatched. Per the germline V gene, CDR1 is LGHNA and CDR2 is YSLEER. The CDR3 bases are TGCGCCAGCAGCGGAGGAGCCAGGGGGGACTATGGCTACACCTTC. Protein sequence: CASSGGARGDYGYTF.

The chain combines TRBV2 with TRBJ1-4, with TRBD1 as a possible D gene (6 bases). This CDR3 has 15 residues. Trimming took 3 bases from V and 6 from J, leaving 14 bases between them. CDR1 is SNHLY and CDR2 is FYNNEI in the germline V gene. CDR3 sequence: CASSDKGGEDEKLFF. Here the CDR3 DNA reads TGTGCCAGCAGTGATAAAGGGGGAGAGGATGAAAAACTGTTTTTT.

The chain combines TRBV18 with TRBJ2-1; 13 bases align to TRBD2. V trimming: 1 base; J trimming: 12 bases; junction bases outside the gene matches: 15. This CDR3 region has 18 residues. The germline V gene has CDR1 KGHSH and CDR2 LQKENI. In DNA, the CDR3 is TGTGCCAGCTCACCACTGTCCGATAGGACTAGCGGGAGAGGAATGCAGTTCTTC. This translates into CASSPLSDRTSGRGMQFF.